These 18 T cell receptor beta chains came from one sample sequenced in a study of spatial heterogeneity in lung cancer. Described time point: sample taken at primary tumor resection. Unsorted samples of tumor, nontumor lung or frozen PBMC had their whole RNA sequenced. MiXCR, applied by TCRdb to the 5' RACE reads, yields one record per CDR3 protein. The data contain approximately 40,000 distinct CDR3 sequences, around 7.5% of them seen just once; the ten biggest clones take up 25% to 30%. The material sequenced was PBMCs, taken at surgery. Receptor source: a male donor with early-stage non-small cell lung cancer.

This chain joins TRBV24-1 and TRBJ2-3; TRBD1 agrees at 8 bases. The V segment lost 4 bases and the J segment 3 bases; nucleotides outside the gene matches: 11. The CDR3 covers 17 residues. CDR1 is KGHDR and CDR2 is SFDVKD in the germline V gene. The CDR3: CATSDPGQGDGTDTQYF. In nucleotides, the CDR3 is TGTGCCACCAGTGACCCCGGACAGGGAGACGGGACAGATACGCAGTATTTT.

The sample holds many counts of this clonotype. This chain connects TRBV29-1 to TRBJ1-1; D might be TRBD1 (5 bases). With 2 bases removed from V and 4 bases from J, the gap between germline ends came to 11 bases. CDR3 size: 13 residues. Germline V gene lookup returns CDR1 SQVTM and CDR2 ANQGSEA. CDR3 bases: TGCAGCGTTGAATGGCGGGGCGGCACTGAAGCTTTCTTT. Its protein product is CSVEWRGGTEAFF.

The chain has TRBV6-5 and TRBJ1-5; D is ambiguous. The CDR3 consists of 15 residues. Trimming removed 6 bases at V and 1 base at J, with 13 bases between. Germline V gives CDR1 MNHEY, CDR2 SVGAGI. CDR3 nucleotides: TGTGCCAGCAGACGGGCAGCCAGGAGCAATCAGCCCCAGCATTTT. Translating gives CASRRAARSNQPQHF.

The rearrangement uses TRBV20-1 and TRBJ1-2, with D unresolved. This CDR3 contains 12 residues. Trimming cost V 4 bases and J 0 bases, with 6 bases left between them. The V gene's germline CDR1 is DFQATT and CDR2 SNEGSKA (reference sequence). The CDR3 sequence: CSATDANYGYTF. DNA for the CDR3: TGCAGTGCTACAGATGCTAACTATGGCTACACCTTC.

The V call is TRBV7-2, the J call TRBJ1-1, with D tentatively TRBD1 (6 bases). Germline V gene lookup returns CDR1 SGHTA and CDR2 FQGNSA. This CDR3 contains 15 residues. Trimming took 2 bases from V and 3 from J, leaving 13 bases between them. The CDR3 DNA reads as TGTGCCAGCAGCTTACCGACAGGAAGCTACACTGAAGCTTTCTTT. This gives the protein CASSLPTGSYTEAFF. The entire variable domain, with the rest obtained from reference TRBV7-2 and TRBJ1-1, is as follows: GAGVSQSPSNKVTEKGKDVELRCDPISGHTALYWYRQSLGQGLEFLIYFQGNSAPDKSGLPSDRFSAERTGGSVSTLTIQRTQQEDSAVYLCASSLPTGSYTEAFFGQGTRLTVV.

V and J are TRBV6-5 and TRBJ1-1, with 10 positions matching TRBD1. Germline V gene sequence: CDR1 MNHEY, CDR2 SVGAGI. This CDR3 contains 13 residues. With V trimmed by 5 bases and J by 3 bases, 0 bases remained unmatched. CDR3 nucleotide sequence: TGTGCCAGCAGTGGGACAGGGGACACTGAAGCTTTCTTT. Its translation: CASSGTGDTEAFF.

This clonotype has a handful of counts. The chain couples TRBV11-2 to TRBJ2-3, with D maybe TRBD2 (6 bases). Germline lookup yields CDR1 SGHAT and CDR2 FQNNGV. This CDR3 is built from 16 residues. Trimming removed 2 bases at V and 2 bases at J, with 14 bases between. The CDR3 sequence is CASSLREVFYTDTQYF. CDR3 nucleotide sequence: TGTGCCAGCAGCTTAAGGGAGGTTTTTTACACAGATACGCAGTATTTT.

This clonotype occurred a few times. Written as DNA, the CDR3 is TGTGCCGCGACAGGGTACAAAGCCTACAATGAGCAGTTCTTC. Translating it yields CAATGYKAYNEQFF. This chain connects TRBV6-1 to TRBJ2-1; 7 bases map to TRBD1. Germline loops: CDR1 MNHNS, CDR2 SASEGT. V was pared by 11 bases and J by 2 bases, with 9 bases of the junction left unmatched. This CDR3 contains 14 residues.

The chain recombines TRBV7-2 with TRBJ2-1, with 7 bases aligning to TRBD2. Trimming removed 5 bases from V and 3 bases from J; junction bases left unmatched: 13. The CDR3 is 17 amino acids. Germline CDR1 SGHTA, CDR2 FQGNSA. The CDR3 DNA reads TGTGCCAGCAGCCCACACGGCGGGGGAGATAGCTACAATGAGCAGTTCTTC. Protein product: CASSPHGGGDSYNEQFF.

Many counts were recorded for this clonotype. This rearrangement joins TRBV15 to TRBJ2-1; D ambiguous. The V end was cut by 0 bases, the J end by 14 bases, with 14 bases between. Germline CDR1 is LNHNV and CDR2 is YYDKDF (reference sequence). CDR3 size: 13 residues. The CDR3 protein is CATSRDASSDEFF. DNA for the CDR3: TGTGCCACCAGCAGAGATGCCTCTAGTGATGAGTTCTTC.

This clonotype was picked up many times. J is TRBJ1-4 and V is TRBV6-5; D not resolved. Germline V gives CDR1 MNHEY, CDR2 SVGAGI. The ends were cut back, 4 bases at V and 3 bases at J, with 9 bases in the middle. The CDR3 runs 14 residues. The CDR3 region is CASSFVGANEKLFF. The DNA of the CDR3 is TGTGCCAGCAGTTTCGTAGGTGCTAATGAAAAACTGTTTTTT.

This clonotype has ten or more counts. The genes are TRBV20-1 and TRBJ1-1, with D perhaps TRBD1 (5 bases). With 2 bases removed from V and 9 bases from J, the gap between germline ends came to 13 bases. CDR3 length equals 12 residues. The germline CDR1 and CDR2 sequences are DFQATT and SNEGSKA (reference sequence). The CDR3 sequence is CSARRGSAKAFF. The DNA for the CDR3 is TGCAGTGCTAGAAGGGGAAGCGCCAAAGCTTTCTTT.

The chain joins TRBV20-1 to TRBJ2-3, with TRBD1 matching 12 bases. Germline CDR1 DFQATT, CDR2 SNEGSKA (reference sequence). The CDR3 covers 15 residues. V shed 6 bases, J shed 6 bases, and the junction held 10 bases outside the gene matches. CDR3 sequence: CSATPGQGALDTQYF. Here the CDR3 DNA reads TGCAGTGCGACTCCGGGACAGGGGGCCCTGGATACGCAGTATTTT.

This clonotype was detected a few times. CDR3 in amino acids: CASSLNPSSYNSPLHF. The CDR3 DNA follows: TGTGCCAGCAGCTTGAACCCGAGCTCCTATAATTCACCCCTCCACTTT. The V call is TRBV5-6, the J call TRBJ1-6; D unresolved. With 1 base removed from V and 0 bases from J, the gap between germline ends came to 8 bases. The germline gives CDR1 SGHDT, CDR2 YYEEEE. CDR3 length equals 16 residues.

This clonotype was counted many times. CDR3 DNA sequence: TGCGCCAGCAGCCAAGTTGCGACCGTGGGGAACAATGAGCAGTTCTTC. It yields the protein CASSQVATVGNNEQFF. This chain links TRBV4-3 with TRBJ2-1; D gene unclear. CDR3 length equals 16 residues. V lost 1 base and J lost 5, with 15 bases in between. Per germline, CDR1 LGHNA and CDR2 YSLEER.

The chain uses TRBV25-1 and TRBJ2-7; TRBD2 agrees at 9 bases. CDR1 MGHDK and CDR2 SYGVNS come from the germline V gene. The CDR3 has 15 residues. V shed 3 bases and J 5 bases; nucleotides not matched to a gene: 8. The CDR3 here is CASSERGGAGNEQYF. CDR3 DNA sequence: TGTGCCAGCAGTGAGCGCGGGGGGGCCGGGAACGAGCAGTACTTC.

CDR3 amino acids: CASSPVAGVVNEQFF. The CDR3 nucleotides are TGTGCCAGCAGCCCTGTAGCAGGAGTAGTGAATGAGCAGTTCTTC. The chain has TRBV7-2 and TRBJ2-1; D is undetermined. The CDR3 spans 15 residues. The ends were cut back, 5 bases at V and 7 bases at J, with 18 bases in the middle. Looked up from germline, CDR1 is SGHTA and CDR2 is FQGNSA.

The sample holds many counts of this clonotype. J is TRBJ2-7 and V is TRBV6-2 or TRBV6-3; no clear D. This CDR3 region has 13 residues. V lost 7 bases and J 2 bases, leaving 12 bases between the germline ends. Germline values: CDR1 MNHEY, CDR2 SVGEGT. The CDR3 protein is CASNPGETYEQYF. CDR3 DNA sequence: TGTGCCAGCAACCCAGGTGAGACCTACGAGCAGTACTTC.